This paragraph covers one TCR beta chain sequence. No antigen is known for it. This entry belongs to a study of graft-versus-host responses after intestinal transplantation. Data came from immunoSEQ multiplex PCR; TCRdb stores just in-frame clones and leaves some out. This sample has fewer than 90,000 clones; about 95% occur once, and the top ten carry 0.15% to 0.2%. General study findings and limits: Early declines in HvG clones that occurred post-transplant were associated with peak circulating GvH clone levels.

The CDR3 has 11 amino acids. The germline gives CDR1 SGHKS, CDR2 YYEKEE (reference sequence). Trimming left V 0 bases short and J 3 bases short, with 0 bases between. The chain is built from TRBV5-5 and TRBJ1-1; D uncertain. This sample comprised unstimulated CD4+ T cells sorted from spleen or lymph node cells, obtained before transplant. The receptor was derived from a human donor who was the organ donor for an intestinal transplant. CDR3 protein: CASSLDTEAFF. The CDR3 bases are TGTGCCAGCAGCTTGGACACTGAAGCTTTCTTT.